This T cell receptor beta chain was found in a study of T cells in Graves' hyperthyroidism and ophthalmopathy. Study-level results: Among thyroid clonotypes expanded above 0.001, most also appeared in blood.

What was amplified from RNA transcripts were TCR beta CDR3 regions. During a first-round RT-PCR of the TCR CDR3, the HTBI primer set was used. TCRdb analysed the multiplex PCR reads with MiXCR anew, one entry per CDR3 protein. The sample contains around 600,000 distinct CDR3 sequences, about a sixth of which appear only once. The germline V gene has CDR1 SNHLY and CDR2 FYNNEI. The V gene end was trimmed by 6 bases and the J gene end by 3 bases; junction bases not matched to a gene: 2. This CDR3 region has 15 residues. The table lists this clonotype with a few counts. Its antigen is still unknown. This TCR was sampled from a woman aged 40 to 55 with Graves' ophthalmopathy. V gene TRBV2 combines with J gene TRBJ2-3; TRBD2 matches 14 bases. The sample consisted of blood. CDR3 bases: TGTGCCAGCAGGAGACTAGCGGGAGGGACAGATACGCAGTATTTT. As protein: CASRRLAGGTDTQYF.